Presented here are 23 T cell receptor beta chains from one specimen sequenced in a study of CD8+ T cells in alopecia areata. Documented treatment: oral pan-JAK inhibitor, 5-10 mg twice daily. In each case, RNA was isolated and then reverse transcribed into cDNA as the sequencing template. Sequencing used immunoSEQ multiplex PCR; TCRdb keeps in-frame clones, though not all of them. The sample contains over 150,000 clones, 50% to 65% of which appear only once. The sample in question was CD4+ T cells sorted from blood, obtained at week 24, from a patient treated with tofacitinib. The receptor set was obtained from a human donor with alopecia areata.

This clone was picked up a small number of times. The chain couples TRBV30 to TRBJ1-1, with 7 bases fitting TRBD1. The length of the CDR3 is 15 residues. CDR1 GTSNPN and CDR2 SVGIG come from the germline V gene (reference sequence). The trim removed 4 bases at V and 3 bases at J, leaving 11 bases unmatched. In DNA, the CDR3 is TGTGCCTGGAATCGGGACAGAGGCGGCGACACTGAAGCTTTCTTT. Its protein is CAWNRDRGGDTEAFF.

The chain has TRBV6-1 and TRBJ2-7; 9 bases fit TRBD1. The J segment lost 2 bases and the V segment lost 7 bases, leaving 6 bases of the junction unmatched. In germline, CDR1 is MNHNS, CDR2 SASEGT. This CDR3 comprises 14 residues. Here the CDR3 DNA reads TGTGCCAGCAAGGACAGGGGTGAACCCTACGAGCAGTACTTC. Its translation is CASKDRGEPYEQYF.

This clone was seen repeatedly, ten times or more. The chain couples TRBV27 to TRBJ1-2; TRBD1 aligns across 10 bases. J was trimmed by 7 bases and V by 5 bases; bases with no gene match: 10. The CDR3 length is 15 residues. In germline, CDR1 is MNHEY, CDR2 SMNVEV (reference sequence). The CDR3 is CASSPWGQGTTGYTF. In nucleotides, the CDR3 is TGTGCCAGCAGTCCGTGGGGACAGGGGACGACTGGCTACACCTTC.

The chain employs TRBV5-1 and TRBJ2-3; no clear D. The CDR3 covers 15 residues. Trimming took off 0 bases at V and 2 bases at J, with 10 bases between the two ends. Germline V CDR1 and CDR2: SGHRS, YFSETQ. The CDR3 sequence: CASSLGTNPTDTQYF. The CDR3 bases are TGCGCCAGCAGCTTGGGGACCAACCCCACAGATACGCAGTATTTT.

Only a few counts were recorded for this clone. V gene TRBV29-1 combines with J gene TRBJ2-7; 10 bases map to TRBD1. Germline-derived CDR1 and CDR2 are SQVTM and ANQGSEA. The CDR3 runs to 13 residues. With V trimmed by 5 bases and J by 2 bases, 3 bases remained unmatched. The CDR3 sequence: CSVRQGAAYEQYF. Written as DNA, the CDR3 is TGCAGCGTTCGACAGGGGGCCGCCTACGAGCAGTACTTC.

The chain joins TRBV5-1 to TRBJ2-7, with TRBD1 identical over 9 bases. V trimming: 4 bases; J trimming: 5 bases; junction bases outside the gene matches: 7. The CDR3 is 14 amino acids. CDR1 and CDR2 (germline): SGHRS, YFSETQ. DNA of the CDR3: TGCGCCAGCAGCCCGGGACAGGGAGTTGACGAGCAGTACTTC. Translation gives CASSPGQGVDEQYF.

This chain uses TRBV11-2 with TRBJ1-6, with 7 positions matching TRBD1. The CDR3 contains 15 residues. Germline V gene lookup returns CDR1 SGHAT and CDR2 FQNNGV. J was trimmed by 9 bases and V by 1 base; bases with no gene match: 6. The CDR3 protein is CASSLGEGAISPLHF. In DNA form, the CDR3 reads TGTGCCAGCAGCTTAGGAGAGGGGGCCATTTCACCCCTCCACTTT.

The chain has TRBV9 and TRBJ2-3; 9 bases match TRBD2. The CDR3 runs 16 residues. CDR1 and CDR2 from the germline V gene are SGDLS and YYNGEE. With 2 bases clipped from V and 4 bases from J, the junction kept 8 bases outside the gene matches. CDR3 DNA: TGTGCCAGCAGCGTCTCAGCTAGCGGGGCATCAGATACGCAGTATTTT. As protein: CASSVSASGASDTQYF.

This clone showed up just a few times. The chain recombines TRBV29-1 with TRBJ1-5; D is possibly TRBD1 (5 bases). The V gene lost 7 bases and the J gene lost 1 base, with 11 bases spanning the gap. There are 13 residues in the CDR3. CDR1 and CDR2 from the germline V gene are SQVTM and ANQGSEA. CDR3 DNA: TGCAGCGCCCGTTGGGGGAGCAATCAGCCCCAGCATTTT. This sequence encodes CSARWGSNQPQHF.

This clone was detected only a few times. J is TRBJ2-7 and V is TRBV2; perhaps TRBD1 as D (6 bases). CDR1 and CDR2 from the germline V gene are SNHLY and FYNNEI. CDR3 size: 12 residues. Trimming stripped 6 bases from V and 2 bases from J, with 8 bases between. The CDR3 protein is CASRDRAYEQYF. CDR3 coding DNA: TGTGCCAGCAGGGACAGAGCCTACGAGCAGTACTTC.

This chain joins TRBV10-3 and TRBJ2-7, with D uncertain. Germline lookup yields CDR1 ENHRY and CDR2 SYGVKD. The CDR3 consists of 13 residues. Trimming took off 4 bases at V and 5 bases at J, with 12 bases between the two ends. The DNA for the CDR3 is TGTGCCATCAGTGGGATCCCTGGGAACGAGCAGTACTTC. Translating gives CAISGIPGNEQYF.

The chain employs TRBV2 and TRBJ1-5; tentatively, D is TRBD1 (5 bases). The CDR3 is 15 residues long. V was trimmed by 6 bases and J by 2 bases, leaving 14 bases between them. Germline CDR1 is SNHLY and CDR2 is FYNNEI. The CDR3 loop reads CASSPGSGGNQPQHF. The DNA of the CDR3 is TGTGCCAGCAGCCCGGGCTCGGGGGGCAATCAGCCCCAGCATTTT.

The chain has TRBV30 and TRBJ1-6, with D hard to call. This CDR3 comprises 13 residues. Germline loops: CDR1 GTSNPN, CDR2 SVGIG (reference sequence). Trimming cost V 4 bases and J 9 bases, with 13 bases left between them. The DNA for the CDR3 is TGTGCCTGGATGGTTCCCAGGACTTCACCCCTCCACTTT. Translating gives CAWMVPRTSPLHF.

The rearrangement uses TRBV7-3 and TRBJ2-5; 7 bases fit TRBD1. The germline V gene encodes CDR1 SGHTA and CDR2 FQGTGA. This CDR3 has 13 residues. Trimming removed 5 bases from V and 5 bases from J; junction bases left unmatched: 5. Written as DNA, the CDR3 is TGTGCCAGCAGCCTTTACAGGGGTGAGACCCAGTACTTC. As protein: CASSLYRGETQYF.

The rearrangement joins TRBV11-2 to TRBJ2-7; 9 positions agree with TRBD1. V dropped 5 bases and J dropped 2; count of bases not matched to a gene: 4. The CDR3 totals 14 residues. Looked up from germline, CDR1 is SGHAT and CDR2 is FQNNGV. The CDR3 is CASSRTGDPYEQYF. In nucleotides, the CDR3 is TGTGCCAGCAGCCGGACAGGGGACCCCTACGAGCAGTACTTC. Full variable domain (outside the CDR3, taken from reference TRBV11-2 and TRBJ2-7): EAGVAQSPRYKIIEKRQSVAFWCNPISGHATLYWYQQILGQGPKLLIQFQNNGVVDDSQLPKDRFSAERLKGVDSTLKIQPAKLEDSAVYLCASSRTGDPYEQYFGPGTRLTVT.

This sequence joins TRBV6-1 and TRBJ2-2; D possibly uses TRBD1 or TRBD2 (5 bases each). V gave up 8 bases and J gave up 7 bases, with 20 bases separating them. The CDR3 extends over 15 amino acids. CDR1 MNHNS and CDR2 SASEGT come from the germline V gene. This CDR3 is CASSSRAGLNGELFF. The CDR3 region has the DNA TGTGCCAGCTCCTCGCGGGCAGGGTTGAACGGGGAGCTGTTTTTT.

The chain is built from TRBV9 and TRBJ1-2; 8 bases map to TRBD1. There are 14 residues in the CDR3. V gave up 0 bases and J gave up 8 bases; unmatched junction bases: 6. Germline values: CDR1 SGDLS, CDR2 YYNGEE. The CDR3 sequence: CASSVARTGRGYTF. CDR3 in DNA: TGTGCCAGCAGCGTAGCAAGGACAGGGAGAGGCTACACCTTC.

The genes are TRBV30 and TRBJ2-5, with D possibly matching TRBD1 (6 bases). This CDR3 has 14 residues. From germline, CDR1 is GTSNPN and CDR2 SVGIG (reference sequence). The germline V and J ends were trimmed by 3 bases and 5 bases, with 16 bases remaining between them. The CDR3 spells CAWSLQWGRETQYF. CDR3 nucleotide sequence: TGTGCCTGGAGCCTCCAGTGGGGGCGCGAGACCCAGTACTTC.

The chain uses TRBV5-1 and TRBJ1-1; TRBD1 agrees at 9 bases. There are 15 residues in the CDR3. V lost 1 base to trimming and J lost 5 bases; unmatched junction nucleotides: 6. Looked up from germline, CDR1 is SGHRS and CDR2 is YFSETQ. CDR3 in DNA: TGCGCCAGCAGCTTGAGGGGACAGGGAGGTACTGAAGCTTTCTTT. Residues: CASSLRGQGGTEAFF.

CDR3 DNA sequence: TGCGCCAGCAGCTATATTGCTGAATCCTACAATGAGCAGTTCTTC. It yields the protein CASSYIAESYNEQFF. V and J are TRBV5-1 and TRBJ2-1; D gene uncertain. The CDR3 is made up of 15 amino acids. Trimming cost V 3 bases and J 1 base, with 11 bases left between them. CDR1 and CDR2 (germline): SGHRS, YFSETQ.

This sequence joins TRBV5-1 and TRBJ2-7; TRBD2 might be the D (6 bases). In germline, CDR1 is SGHRS, CDR2 YFSETQ. Trimming cost V 6 bases and J 3 bases, with 19 bases left between them. The CDR3 is 15 residues long. The CDR3 nucleotides are TGCGCCAGCACCCCCCTCTCGGGGGAGGACTACGAGCAGTACTTC. It encodes CASTPLSGEDYEQYF.

In this sample, this clone turned up a few times. The CDR3 here is CSAGERGADTQYF. The CDR3 nucleotides are TGCAGCGCCGGGGAGCGGGGGGCAGATACGCAGTATTTT. The chain is built from TRBV29-1 and TRBJ2-3; 9 nucleotides line up with TRBD2. This CDR3 has 13 residues. The V segment lost 7 bases and the J segment 4 bases; nucleotides outside the gene matches: 6. Germline CDR1 reads SQVTM; CDR2 reads ANQGSEA.

The chain joins TRBV29-1 to TRBJ1-1; 7 bases line up with TRBD1. The CDR3 runs to 13 residues. V shed 4 bases and J 0 bases; nucleotides not matched to a gene: 2. From germline, CDR1 is SQVTM and CDR2 ANQGSEA. Here the CDR3 reads CSVGDSLNTEAFF. CDR3 coding DNA: TGCAGCGTTGGGGACAGTTTGAACACTGAAGCTTTCTTT.